These 23 T cell receptor beta chains were sequenced from one sample in a study of control samples from healthy donors and cancer patients. Profiled with immunoSEQ multiplex PCR; TCRdb holds only in-frame clones, not every one. In the table there are roughly 100,000 clones, around 89% of which are singletons. Material for sequencing was PBMCs. Receptor source: a man aged 55 to 69 with lung cancer.

V and J are TRBV25-1 and TRBJ1-2; 9 bases map to TRBD1. The CDR3 runs 14 residues. CDR1 and CDR2 from the germline V gene are MGHDK and SYGVNS. V was pared by 6 bases and J by 0 bases, with 2 bases of the junction left unmatched. The CDR3 reads CASSRQGANYGYTF. CDR3 coding DNA: TGTGCCAGCAGCAGACAGGGGGCTAACTATGGCTACACCTTC.

The chain links TRBV9 to TRBJ2-3; no reliable D call. CDR1 is SGDLS and CDR2 is YYNGEE in the germline V gene. Trimming stripped 6 bases from V and 5 bases from J, with 4 bases between. The CDR3 loop spans 10 amino acids. The CDR3 is CASTLDTQYF. CDR3 coding DNA: TGTGCCAGCACCCTAGATACGCAGTATTTT.

V usage is TRBV30 and J usage is TRBJ1-5; D is unresolved. Trimming pared 0 bases from V and 2 bases from J, leaving 14 bases between. The length of the CDR3 is 16 residues. Germline V gives CDR1 GTSNPN, CDR2 SVGIG (reference sequence). The CDR3 reads CAWSVSTAVGNQPQHF. In DNA form, the CDR3 reads TGTGCCTGGAGTGTATCGACGGCCGTTGGCAATCAGCCCCAGCATTTT.

The genes are TRBV4-1 and TRBJ2-7, with TRBD1 identical over 7 bases. The junction had 7 bases not matched to a gene; V was cut back by 2 bases and J by 3 bases. Germline values: CDR1 MGHRA, CDR2 YSYEKL. This CDR3 is 15 amino acids long. The DNA of the CDR3 is TGCGCCAGCAGCCAATACGGGGACAGTAACTACGAGCAGTACTTC. This codes for CASSQYGDSNYEQYF.

The chain couples TRBV27 to TRBJ1-1, with D perhaps matching TRBD1 (6 bases). The V gene's germline CDR1 is MNHEY and CDR2 SMNVEV (reference sequence). The V end was cut by 5 bases, the J end by 5 bases, with 12 bases between. This CDR3 has 13 amino acids. The CDR3 DNA is TGTGCCAGCAGTCCTCGACAGGCTACTGAAGCTTTCTTT. Translating gives CASSPRQATEAFF.

The chain recombines TRBV10-1 with TRBJ2-1; D perhaps matches TRBD1 (5 bases). This CDR3 spans 13 amino acids. The germline V and J ends were trimmed by 3 bases and 14 bases, with 17 bases remaining between them. Germline CDR1 reads WNHNN; CDR2 reads SYGVQD (reference sequence). The CDR3 protein is CASSDPGHAYKFF. In DNA, the CDR3 is TGCGCCAGCAGTGACCCAGGACACGCTTACAAGTTCTTC.

Notes on this clone: Additional DNA sequences in this sample encode the identical CDR3. V is TRBV3-1 (or the pseudogene TRBV3-2) and J is TRBJ2-7, with a possible D match to TRBD2 (6 bases). CDR1 and CDR2 (germline): LGHDT, YNNKEL (reference sequence). The V end was cut by 1 base, the J end by 2 bases, with 9 bases between. This CDR3 is built from 14 residues. Here the CDR3 DNA reads TGTGCCAGCAGCCAAGGTGGAGGGGCCTACGAGCAGTACTTC. Translated: CASSQGGGAYEQYF.

This chain links TRBV10-3 with TRBJ2-1; possible D gene TRBD2, 9 bases. The CDR3 is made up of 16 amino acids. Trimming cost V 4 bases and J 8 bases, with 21 bases left between them. Per the germline V gene, CDR1 is ENHRY and CDR2 is SYGVKD. The CDR3 coding sequence is TGTGCCATCAGTGGACAGGGGACTGCGGGGGGGGATGAGCAGTTCTTC. Amino acids: CAISGQGTAGGDEQFF.

The chain links TRBV5-5 to TRBJ1-1; 11 bases match TRBD1. The CDR3 is 15 residues long. With V trimmed by 1 base and J by 5 bases, 4 bases remained unmatched. CDR1 and CDR2 from the germline V gene are SGHKS and YYEKEE (reference sequence). The CDR3 reads CASSLRGQGATEAFF. CDR3 coding DNA: TGTGCCAGCAGCTTGCGAGGACAGGGGGCTACTGAAGCTTTCTTT.

Comment on this clone: The same CDR3 can be traced to other DNA sequences in this sample. The genes are TRBV4-1 and TRBJ2-5; 7 bases align to TRBD2. V lost 4 bases to trimming and J lost 5 bases; unmatched junction nucleotides: 13. From germline, CDR1 is MGHRA and CDR2 YSYEKL. This CDR3 has 16 residues. The DNA of the CDR3 is TGCGCCAGCAGCCTCTCTGGTCGGGGGGACGGGGAGACCCAGTACTTC. It is translated as CASSLSGRGDGETQYF.

The chain carries TRBV11-1 and TRBJ2-5; D perhaps matches TRBD2 (5 bases). The CDR3 extends over 16 amino acids. V lost 2 bases and J 1 base, leaving 14 bases between the germline ends. CDR1 is SGHAT and CDR2 is FQDESV in the germline V gene (reference sequence). CDR3 sequence reads: CASSLTKTGSQETQYF. CDR3 coding DNA: TGTGCCAGCAGCTTAACAAAGACGGGGTCCCAAGAGACCCAGTACTTC.

V usage is TRBV3-1 (or the pseudogene TRBV3-2) and J usage is TRBJ2-1; D is unresolved. The ends were cut back, 4 bases at V and 8 bases at J, with 12 bases in the middle. Germline V gene lookup returns CDR1 LGHDT and CDR2 YNNKEL (reference sequence). The CDR3 covers 13 residues. CDR3 amino acids: CASSRLGADEQFF. CDR3 bases: TGTGCCAGCAGCCGGCTCGGTGCCGATGAGCAGTTCTTC.

This clone was found once. The chain recombines TRBV27 with TRBJ2-2; 11 nucleotides align to TRBD2. V lost 5 bases to trimming and J lost 5 bases; unmatched junction nucleotides: 7. The length of the CDR3 is 16 residues. CDR1 is MNHEY and CDR2 is SMNVEV in the germline V gene (reference sequence). CDR3 amino acids: CASSRLGLADTGELFF. The CDR3, as DNA: TGTGCCAGCAGTCGGTTGGGACTAGCGGATACCGGGGAGCTGTTTTTT.

The rearrangement uses TRBV4-1 and TRBJ2-1; a possible D gene is TRBD2 (5 bases). The V end lost 4 bases, the J end lost 11 bases, and 12 bases lay between the germline ends. The length of the CDR3 is 12 residues. Germline V lookup: CDR1 MGHRA, CDR2 YSYEKL. DNA of the CDR3: TGCGCCAGCAGCCCCCCCGGGAACCAGCAGTTCTTC. Translation gives CASSPPGNQQFF.

The V call is TRBV12-3 or TRBV12-4, the J call TRBJ1-1, with a weak D call TRBD1 (6 bases). Trimming took 3 bases from V and 3 from J, leaving 8 bases between them. There are 13 residues in the CDR3. This chain's CDR3 is CASSLNRDTEAFF. In DNA form, the CDR3 reads TGTGCCAGCAGTTTGAACAGGGACACTGAAGCTTTCTTT.

The rearrangement joins TRBV3-1 (or the pseudogene TRBV3-2) to TRBJ2-6; the D gene is possibly TRBD1 (6 bases). The V gene's germline CDR1 is LGHDT and CDR2 YNNKEL (reference sequence). V lost 0 bases and J 0 bases, leaving 12 bases between the germline ends. CDR3 length equals 18 residues. CDR3 coding DNA: TGTGCCAGCAGCCAAGATGACAGGCCAAACTCTGGGGCCAACGTCCTGACTTTC. It translates to CASSQDDRPNSGANVLTF.

Here the CDR3 DNA reads TGTGCCAGCAGAGTTGTTCCAGGAGACAATCAGCCCCAGCATTTT. Translated: CASRVVPGDNQPQHF. The chain has TRBV6-4 and TRBJ1-5; D gene unclear. The V gene lost 6 bases and the J gene lost 3 bases, with 15 bases spanning the gap. The germline gives CDR1 MRHNA, CDR2 SNTAGT. This CDR3 has 15 residues.

V usage is TRBV9 and J usage is TRBJ1-6, with D hard to call. Trimming took 0 bases from V and 6 from J, leaving 10 bases between them. Germline lookup yields CDR1 SGDLS and CDR2 YYNGEE. The CDR3 is 15 residues long. The CDR3 loop is CASSVVPDGNSPLHF. CDR3 DNA: TGTGCCAGCAGCGTAGTACCGGACGGTAATTCACCCCTCCACTTT. The variable domain in full, completed from reference TRBV9 and TRBJ1-6, reads DSGVTQTPKHLITATGQRVTLRCSPRSGDLSVYWYQQSLDQGLQFLIQYYNGEERAKGNILERFSAQQFPDLHSELNLSSLELGDSALYFCASSVVPDGNSPLHFGNGTRLTVT.

V and J are TRBV7-8 and TRBJ1-5, with 8 bases lining up with TRBD1. The germline V gene has CDR1 SGHVS and CDR2 FQNEAQ. This CDR3 contains 17 residues. The V segment lost 4 bases and the J segment 5 bases; nucleotides outside the gene matches: 13. CDR3 protein: CASSSLNPGQADQPQHF. The CDR3 nucleotides are TGTGCCAGCAGCTCTCTCAACCCGGGACAGGCTGATCAGCCCCAGCATTTT.

CDR3 nucleotide sequence: TGTGCCAGCAGCCAGTGGGGGACAGGGCCGAAGGATGGCTACACCTTC. Translation gives CASSQWGTGPKDGYTF. The chain is built from TRBV14 and TRBJ1-2; 9 nucleotides match TRBD1. Germline V gene sequence: CDR1 SGHDN, CDR2 FVKESK. V gave up 3 bases and J gave up 6 bases; unmatched junction bases: 11. The CDR3 contains 16 residues.

This clone was seen a few times. This chain joins TRBV7-9 and TRBJ2-2; 9 positions agree with TRBD1. V shed 4 bases, J shed 4 bases, and the junction held 4 bases outside the gene matches. CDR3 length: 15 amino acids. Germline CDR1 SEHNR, CDR2 FQNEAQ (reference sequence). This CDR3 reads CASSSGTGSTGELFF. Written as DNA, the CDR3 is TGTGCCAGCAGCTCCGGGACAGGGAGCACCGGGGAGCTGTTTTTT.

This clone is a singleton in its sample. This chain connects TRBV10-3 to TRBJ2-3; 11 bases agree with TRBD1. This CDR3 contains 15 residues. Germline trimming cut 7 bases from V and 3 bases from J; bases unmatched to any gene: 6. Germline CDR1 ENHRY, CDR2 SYGVKD. CDR3 sequence: CAITTGQGATDTQYF. As DNA, the CDR3 is TGTGCCATCACCACCGGACAGGGGGCAACAGATACGCAGTATTTT.

V gene TRBV27 combines with J gene TRBJ1-1, with 11 bases identical to TRBD1. Per germline, CDR1 MNHEY and CDR2 SMNVEV (reference sequence). The CDR3 is 15 residues long. Trimming at V came to 7 bases and at J to 4 bases, leaving 8 bases not matched to a gene. The CDR3 loop is CASIKAGTGGTEAFF. CDR3 DNA sequence: TGTGCCAGCATCAAAGCCGGGACAGGGGGCACTGAAGCTTTCTTT.